Following are 27 T cell receptor beta chains from one sample sequenced in a study of blood T cell repertoires in COVID-19. The repertoire was sequenced with immunoSEQ multiplex PCR; TCRdb's copy has only in-frame clones and lacks some. This sample has about 280,000 clones, with more than 70% found just once. Sequencing input: PBMCs or T cells enriched from blood (not recorded which). The receptors were sampled from a woman aged 55-70 years in a cohort exposed to, infected with or recovered from COVID-19 (not recorded which).

The rearrangement joins TRBV27 to TRBJ2-1; 10 bases are a match to TRBD2. Germline V CDR1 and CDR2: MNHEY, SMNVEV (reference sequence). V dropped 5 bases and J dropped 7; count of bases not matched to a gene: 11. This CDR3 is built from 16 residues. The CDR3: CASSPPSGRAGNEQFF. DNA of the CDR3: TGTGCCAGCAGTCCCCCGAGCGGGAGGGCCGGGAATGAGCAGTTCTTC.

The genes are TRBV15 and TRBJ1-4; 10 bases fit TRBD1. The ends lost 3 bases at V and 6 bases at J; junction bases unmatched: 13. The germline V gene encodes CDR1 LNHNV and CDR2 YYDKDF (reference sequence). This CDR3 has 18 residues. CDR3: CATSRGSQWTGGDEKLFF. CDR3 sequence (DNA): TGTGCCACCAGCAGGGGGTCCCAATGGACAGGGGGGGATGAAAAACTGTTTTTT.

The rearrangement joins TRBV28 to TRBJ2-7, with a weak D call TRBD1 (5 bases). Germline CDR1 is MDHEN and CDR2 is SYDVKM. The CDR3 consists of 15 residues. Trimming stripped 5 bases from V and 1 base from J, with 15 bases between. The CDR3 coding sequence is TGTGCCAGCAGTGGGGCAGGGCGGTGGTCCTACGAGCAGTACTTC. It specifies CASSGAGRWSYEQYF.

The chain is built from TRBV4-1 and TRBJ1-4; D is unresolved. The V gene lost 0 bases and the J gene lost 6 bases, with 11 bases spanning the gap. This CDR3 contains 15 residues. CDR1 MGHRA and CDR2 YSYEKL come from the germline V gene. CDR3 nucleotide sequence: TGCGCCAGCAGCCAAGATGTGGGTAGCGATGAAAAACTGTTTTTT. Translation gives CASSQDVGSDEKLFF.

The chain has TRBV11-3 and TRBJ1-3; D gene uncertain. Deletions cut 6 bases from V and 4 bases from J, with 10 bases between. This CDR3 region has 13 residues. From germline, CDR1 is SGHNT and CDR2 YENEEA. The CDR3: CASSTGWGNTIYF. CDR3 nucleotide sequence: TGTGCCAGCAGTACGGGATGGGGAAACACCATATATTTT.

This chain joins TRBV19 and TRBJ2-7, with 7 bases aligning to TRBD1. The trim removed 3 bases at V and 2 bases at J, leaving 10 bases unmatched. Per the germline V gene, CDR1 is LNHDA and CDR2 is SQIVND (reference sequence). The CDR3 consists of 16 residues. CDR3 loop: CASSMVIEDRPYEQYF. Here the CDR3 DNA reads TGTGCCAGTAGTATGGTGATTGAGGACAGGCCCTACGAGCAGTACTTC.

The chain links TRBV18 to TRBJ2-1; D gene unclear. The germline gives CDR1 KGHSH, CDR2 LQKENI. The V gene lost 0 bases and the J gene lost 5 bases, with 8 bases spanning the gap. The CDR3 runs to 14 residues. CDR3 bases: TGTGCCAGCTCACCACCGTCGCAGAACAATGAGCAGTTCTTC. It specifies CASSPPSQNNEQFF.

The chain carries TRBV7-3 and TRBJ1-5; the match to TRBD1 covers 7 bases. The CDR3 runs 17 residues. The germline V gene has CDR1 SGHTA and CDR2 FQGTGA. With 5 bases clipped from V and 3 bases from J, the junction kept 13 bases outside the gene matches. This CDR3 is CASSPVRGLTVNQPQHF. CDR3 coding DNA: TGTGCCAGCAGCCCTGTGAGGGGGCTAACCGTCAATCAGCCCCAGCATTTT.

For this clone: Other nucleotide sequences in the sample specify the same CDR3. CDR3 DNA: TGTGCCACCAGTGACAGGGCAAACACCGGGGAGCTGTTTTTT. It encodes CATSDRANTGELFF. The chain recombines TRBV24-1 with TRBJ2-2; possible D gene TRBD1, 5 bases. V was shortened by 4 bases and J by 2 bases, with 7 bases between the two germline ends. The CDR3 is 14 residues long. CDR1 is KGHDR and CDR2 is SFDVKD in the germline V gene.

The chain links TRBV3-1 (or the pseudogene TRBV3-2) to TRBJ2-7; D possibly corresponds to TRBD1 (6 bases). V lost 1 base and J 3 bases, leaving 10 bases between the germline ends. The CDR3 has 14 amino acids. Per germline, CDR1 LGHDT and CDR2 YNNKEL (reference sequence). CDR3 in amino acids: CASSQGGGYYEQYF. CDR3 bases: TGTGCCAGCAGCCAAGGAGGGGGATACTACGAGCAGTACTTC.

The chain has TRBV27 and TRBJ2-1, with 11 bases fitting TRBD2. V gave up 0 bases and J gave up 0 bases; unmatched junction bases: 4. Germline-derived CDR1 and CDR2 are MNHEY and SMNVEV (reference sequence). The CDR3 spans 18 residues. The CDR3 sequence: CASSLSKTSGTSYNEQFF. CDR3 sequence (DNA): TGTGCCAGCAGTTTATCGAAGACTAGCGGGACCTCCTACAATGAGCAGTTCTTC.

V is TRBV19 and J is TRBJ2-2, with D perhaps matching TRBD1 (6 bases). Per germline, CDR1 LNHDA and CDR2 SQIVND (reference sequence). V was cut by 11 bases and J by 7 bases, with 11 bases left in between. There are 11 residues in the CDR3. Written as DNA, the CDR3 is TGTGCCGCACAACAGGGCGGGGAGCTGTTTTTT. Residues: CAAQQGGELFF.

J is TRBJ2-7 and V is TRBV28, with 8 bases fitting TRBD1. CDR1 and CDR2 from the germline V gene are MDHEN and SYDVKM. The V and J ends lost 6 bases and 2 bases, in that order; junction bases with no gene match: 12. CDR3 length: 16 residues. The CDR3 DNA is TGTGCCAGCAGCCTAGGTCCGGGACAGGATACCTACGAGCAGTACTTC. Translating it yields CASSLGPGQDTYEQYF.

The rearrangement uses TRBV28 and TRBJ2-7, with 10 bases that match TRBD1. The CDR3 spans 15 residues. The ends lost 5 bases at V and 3 bases at J; junction bases unmatched: 7. Germline-derived CDR1 and CDR2 are MDHEN and SYDVKM. The CDR3 is CASSGGTGAFYEQYF. CDR3 coding DNA: TGTGCCAGCAGTGGAGGGACAGGGGCTTTCTACGAGCAGTACTTC.

This clone was seen only once. The V and J genes are TRBV28 and TRBJ2-1; D is unresolved. Germline V gives CDR1 MDHEN, CDR2 SYDVKM. The length of the CDR3 is 12 residues. Trimming shortened V by 8 bases and J by 7 bases, and 12 bases separated the two germline ends. For the CDR3, the DNA is TGTGCCAGCGCCCCGGAAGCGAATGAGCAGTTCTTC. Translation: CASAPEANEQFF.

V and J are TRBV18 and TRBJ2-1, with 8 nucleotides matching TRBD1. V was pared by 3 bases and J by 5 bases, with 15 bases of the junction left unmatched. Germline V lookup: CDR1 KGHSH, CDR2 LQKENI. The CDR3 runs to 18 residues. CDR3 in amino acids: CASSPRPDRVVADNEQFF. Written as DNA, the CDR3 is TGTGCCAGCTCACCCCGCCCGGACAGGGTGGTTGCGGACAATGAGCAGTTCTTC.

The chain employs TRBV5-1 and TRBJ2-5; TRBD2 agrees at 12 bases. The CDR3 extends over 16 amino acids. V lost 2 bases to trimming and J lost 5 bases; unmatched junction nucleotides: 7. In germline, CDR1 is SGHRS, CDR2 YFSETQ. The CDR3, as DNA: TGCGCCAGCAGCTTCCAGACTAGCGGGAGTGATGAGACCCAGTACTTC. Protein sequence: CASSFQTSGSDETQYF.

In its sample, this clone was seen many times. The junction does not match germline at one end; this may be a read error. The V and J genes are TRBV30 and TRBJ2-5; 7 positions match TRBD1. Per germline, CDR1 GTSNPN and CDR2 SVGIG (reference sequence). The CDR3 covers 13 residues. In DNA, the CDR3 is TGCGCGCTGGGCCGACAGGGCGGGGAGACCCAGTACTTC. Encoded protein: CALGRQGGETQYF.

The rearrangement joins TRBV5-1 to TRBJ2-1; D might be TRBD1 (6 bases). Trimming took off 1 base at V and 8 bases at J, with 10 bases between the two ends. Germline lookup yields CDR1 SGHRS and CDR2 YFSETQ. The CDR3 has 13 amino acids. In DNA, the CDR3 is TGCGCCAGCAGCTTGTGGGGGCGGGATGAGCAGTTCTTC. This sequence encodes CASSLWGRDEQFF.

The chain recombines TRBV19 with TRBJ2-7; possible D gene TRBD1, 6 bases. Per germline, CDR1 LNHDA and CDR2 SQIVND (reference sequence). Trimming cost V 4 bases and J 7 bases, with 14 bases left between them. This CDR3 is 13 amino acids long. The CDR3 is CASSTAGVGEQYF. The DNA of the CDR3 is TGTGCCAGTAGTACCGCAGGGGTCGGGGAGCAGTACTTC.

This sequence joins TRBV6-5 and TRBJ2-7, with a tentative D call TRBD2 (6 bases). Germline-derived CDR1 and CDR2 are MNHEY and SVGAGI. Trimming pared 2 bases from V and 4 bases from J, leaving 18 bases between. The CDR3 spans 16 residues. The CDR3 is CASSYTPGTGNYEQYF. DNA for the CDR3: TGTGCCAGCAGTTACACTCCAGGGACTGGGAATTACGAGCAGTACTTC.

The genes are TRBV28 and TRBJ1-1; D might be TRBD1 (6 bases). Trimming took off 2 bases at V and 0 bases at J, with 16 bases between the two ends. The CDR3 has 17 amino acids. Germline values: CDR1 MDHEN, CDR2 SYDVKM. CDR3 amino acids: CASSLRRGRRVNTEAFF. The DNA for the CDR3 is TGTGCCAGCAGTTTAAGGCGGGGGCGCAGGGTGAACACTGAAGCTTTCTTT.

This clone came up a few times. The chain combines TRBV7-9 with TRBJ2-5; TRBD1 matches at 8 bases. The CDR3 has 17 amino acids. Per germline, CDR1 SEHNR and CDR2 FQNEAQ (reference sequence). The ends lost 5 bases at V and 6 bases at J; junction bases unmatched: 17. The CDR3, as DNA: TGTGCCAGCAGCACGGGACAGGATGGGATCATCGGGAAGACCCAGTACTTC. Translated: CASSTGQDGIIGKTQYF.

The chain joins TRBV10-1 to TRBJ1-5; 7 positions agree with TRBD1. There are 14 residues in the CDR3. The ends lost 10 bases at V and 2 bases at J; junction bases unmatched: 8. In germline, CDR1 is WNHNN, CDR2 SYGVQD (reference sequence). The CDR3 reads CAIVDRRGNQPQHF. The CDR3 coding sequence is TGCGCCATCGTGGACAGGCGGGGCAATCAGCCCCAGCATTTT.

The chain links TRBV19 to TRBJ1-6, with D maybe TRBD1 (5 bases). Germline V lookup: CDR1 LNHDA, CDR2 SQIVND (reference sequence). V gave up 3 bases and J gave up 9 bases, with 12 bases separating them. The CDR3 has 14 residues. The CDR3 reads CASSMDTFASPLHF. Here the CDR3 DNA reads TGTGCCAGTAGTATGGACACTTTCGCTTCACCCCTCCACTTT.

The J gene is TRBJ2-7, the V gene TRBV19, with D unresolved. This CDR3 spans 13 amino acids. V lost 3 bases, J lost 2 bases, and 8 bases lay in between. CDR1 LNHDA and CDR2 SQIVND come from the germline V gene (reference sequence). CDR3 in amino acids: CASSMTATYEQYF. The CDR3, as DNA: TGTGCCAGTAGTATGACTGCAACCTACGAGCAGTACTTC.

This sequence joins TRBV28 and TRBJ2-3, with D tentatively TRBD2 (6 bases). The CDR3 extends over 12 amino acids. Germline V gene data show CDR1 as MDHEN and CDR2 as SYDVKM. The V and J ends lost 2 bases and 6 bases respectively, with 6 bases between them. This CDR3 is CASSLGGDTQYF. The CDR3 DNA reads TGTGCCAGCAGTTTAGGGGGGGATACGCAGTATTTT.